Listed here are 10 T cell receptor beta chains from one sample, sequenced in a study of blood T cell repertoires in COVID-19. The protocol was immunoSEQ multiplex PCR, while the TCRdb copy is restricted to in-frame clones and leaves out a portion. This table holds 120,000 or so clones, more than 65% found once. The sequenced sample was peripheral blood. The source of these receptors is a human donor in a cohort sampled during active COVID-19.

The V call is TRBV11-2, the J call TRBJ2-7; TRBD2 matches 10 bases. CDR3 length: 18 residues. Germline CDR1 reads SGHAT; CDR2 reads FQNNGV. V lost 5 bases to trimming and J lost 5 bases; unmatched junction nucleotides: 18. The CDR3 coding sequence is TGTGCCAGCAGCCCCGGGTCGAGTGATAGCGGGAGGAAACACGAGCAGTACTTC. Translated: CASSPGSSDSGRKHEQYF.

The rearrangement joins TRBV19 to TRBJ2-1; 9 bases are a match to TRBD2. The V gene's germline CDR1 is LNHDA and CDR2 SQIVND (reference sequence). The CDR3 length is 15 residues. Trimming took 8 bases from V and 2 from J; bases not matched to a gene: 7. DNA for the CDR3: TGTGCCAGTGAGAAGACTAGCGGAGCCTACAATGAGCAGTTCTTC. Its translation: CASEKTSGAYNEQFF.

This clone was picked up one time. This chain joins TRBV18 and TRBJ2-3, with D tentatively TRBD2 (5 bases). CDR1 and CDR2 from the germline V gene are KGHSH and LQKENI. Between the trimmed V and J ends, which lost 1 base and 6 bases, there was a span of 8 bases. The CDR3 spans 13 residues. The DNA of the CDR3 is TGTGCCAGCTCACCACAAGAGCGGGATACGCAGTATTTT. Its protein is CASSPQERDTQYF.

CDR3 bases: TGTGCCAGCAGTTACATCCCGAGTAGGAACACTGAAGCTTTCTTT. This translates into CASSYIPSRNTEAFF. V gene TRBV6-2 or TRBV6-3 combines with J gene TRBJ1-1; D is undetermined. CDR1 and CDR2 from the germline V gene are MNHEY and SVGEGT. Trimming took 2 bases from V and 1 from J, leaving 11 bases between them. The CDR3 has 15 residues.

This clone has more than one count but fewer than ten. This chain connects TRBV4-2 to TRBJ1-6; D gene uncertain. Trimming left V 1 base short and J 7 bases short, with 11 bases between. Germline values: CDR1 LGHNA, CDR2 YNFKEQ. The CDR3 has 15 amino acids. The CDR3 is CASSQGYQVNSPLHF. CDR3 bases: TGTGCCAGCAGCCAAGGGTACCAGGTCAATTCACCCCTCCACTTT.

The chain links TRBV5-1 to TRBJ2-5, with 9 positions matching TRBD1. Germline lookup yields CDR1 SGHRS and CDR2 YFSETQ. CDR3 length: 15 residues. Germline trimming cut 2 bases from V and 4 bases from J; bases unmatched to any gene: 6. The CDR3 spells CASSLTGGTGETQYF. The CDR3 nucleotides are TGCGCCAGCAGCTTAACAGGGGGCACGGGAGAGACCCAGTACTTC.

The gene calls are TRBV3-1 (or the pseudogene TRBV3-2) and TRBJ2-7, with TRBD1 matching over 8 bases. CDR1 and CDR2 from the germline V gene are LGHDT and YNNKEL (reference sequence). V trimming: 3 bases; J trimming: 9 bases; junction bases outside the gene matches: 13. The length of the CDR3 is 15 residues. CDR3 sequence: CASSQKGQEAVGQYF. In DNA, the CDR3 is TGTGCCAGCAGCCAGAAGGGACAGGAGGCCGTCGGGCAGTACTTC.

The CDR3 region has the DNA TGTGCCAGCAGCTCCCTTTTATGGCAGGGCCCGTATTTT. Residues: CASSSLLWQGPYF. The chain carries TRBV5-4 and TRBJ2-3; D possibly corresponds to TRBD1 (5 bases). The ends were cut back, 3 bases at V and 14 bases at J, with 19 bases in the middle. The CDR3 is 13 amino acids. Germline V gene lookup returns CDR1 SGHNT and CDR2 YYREEE (reference sequence). Full variable domain (remainder filled in from reference TRBV5-4 and TRBJ2-3): ETGVTQSPTHLIKTRGQQVTLRCSSQSGHNTVSWYQQALGQGPQFIFQYYREEENGRGNFPPRFSGLQFPNYSSELNVNALELDDSALYLCASSSLLWQGPYFGPGTRLTVL.

The chain employs TRBV7-2 and TRBJ1-6; 7 bases are a match to TRBD1. CDR1 is SGHTA and CDR2 is FQGNSA in the germline V gene. The CDR3 has 15 residues. Trimming removed 7 bases from V and 5 bases from J; junction bases left unmatched: 8. The DNA of the CDR3 is TGTGCCAGCACCCCACCTGACAGGGATAATTCACCCCTCCACTTT. Protein sequence: CASTPPDRDNSPLHF.

The chain uses TRBV6-6 and TRBJ2-2, with 11 bases matching TRBD2. Trimming removed 6 bases from V and 3 bases from J; junction bases left unmatched: 6. Germline V CDR1 and CDR2: MNHNY, SVGAGI (reference sequence). CDR3 length: 16 amino acids. CDR3 DNA: TGTGCCAGCAGGCCGACTAGCGGGACAGACACCGGGGAGCTGTTTTTT. Protein: CASRPTSGTDTGELFF.